This entry is about one TCR beta chain. This entry comes from a study of blood T cell repertoires in COVID-19. This CDR3 is 18 amino acids long. Germline lookup yields CDR1 WNHNN and CDR2 SYGVQD (reference sequence). With 5 bases removed from V and 2 bases from J, the gap between germline ends came to 22 bases. Method: immunoSEQ multiplex PCR; TCRdb's copy keeps in-frame clones and lacks some. The sample has 150,000 to 200,000 clones, about 87% seen once. What was sequenced was peripheral blood. The sequence was collected from a man between 18 and 35 years old with active or convalescent COVID-19. This chain connects TRBV10-1 to TRBJ1-5, with D possibly being TRBD1 (6 bases). The CDR3 here is CASSRTGLVGWGNQPQHF. The DNA of the CDR3 is TGCGCCAGCAGTCGTACAGGGTTGGTGGGGTGGGGCAATCAGCCCCAGCATTTT.